These 13 T cell receptor beta chains originate from one sample sequenced in a study of blood T cells in healthy people across ages. The use of a sample-barcoded 5' primer and a J-beta primer mix characterized a second PCR of roughly 7 to 11 cycles. MiXCR, run by TCRdb on the 5' RACE reads, gives a single entry per CDR3 protein. The table has some 930,000 distinct CDR3 sequences, 25% to 30% seen once. These data were also reused for a study on T cells of mothers and their children.

The sample comprised blood. The receptors were gathered from a woman aged 40 to 50 in good health.

This clonotype turned up a few times. This chain links TRBV20-1 with TRBJ1-1, with D unclear. This CDR3 is built from 12 residues. V lost 5 bases and J lost 8, with 15 bases in between. The germline V gene has CDR1 DFQATT and CDR2 SNEGSKA (reference sequence). The CDR3 loop is CSAPIGSVEAFF. DNA of the CDR3: TGCAGTGCTCCCATAGGGTCTGTAGAAGCTTTCTTT.

This chain joins TRBV20-1 and TRBJ2-6, with 7 positions matching TRBD1. CDR1 DFQATT and CDR2 SNEGSKA come from the germline V gene (reference sequence). The length of the CDR3 is 15 residues. Losses at the gene ends were 3 bases for V and 3 bases for J; bases not matched to a gene: 5. The CDR3 DNA reads as TGCAGTGCTAGGCAGGGGGAGTATGGGGCCAACGTCCTGACTTTC. Translation: CSARQGEYGANVLTF.

The count of this clonotype is one. The chain has TRBV29-1 and TRBJ2-5; D gene ambiguous. Germline V CDR1 and CDR2: SQVTM, ANQGSEA. Between the trimmed V and J ends, which lost 2 bases and 1 base, there was a span of 8 bases. This CDR3 spans 13 amino acids. The chain's CDR3 is CSVETYSQETQYF. CDR3 bases: TGCAGCGTTGAAACTTACAGCCAAGAGACCCAGTACTTC.

This clonotype has a handful of counts. The genes are TRBV28 and TRBJ2-7; no clear D. V lost 6 bases to trimming and J lost 2 bases, with 11 bases between them. The germline V gene has CDR1 MDHEN and CDR2 SYDVKM. The CDR3 runs 13 residues. CDR3 sequence: CASRPRGAYEQYF. CDR3 nucleotides: TGTGCCAGCAGGCCTCGTGGGGCCTACGAGCAGTACTTC. The variable domain in full, completed from reference TRBV28 and TRBJ2-7, reads DVKVTQSSRYLVKRTGEKVFLECVQDMDHENMFWYRQDPGLGLRLIYFSYDVKMKEKGDIPEGYSVSREKKERFSLILESASTNQTSMYLCASRPRGAYEQYFGPGTRLTVT.

This clonotype occurred many times. The chain is built from TRBV12-3 or TRBV12-4 and TRBJ2-7, with no clear D. V dropped 6 bases and J dropped 0 bases, with 12 bases sitting between them. This CDR3 comprises 14 residues. As DNA, the CDR3 is TGTGCCAGCAGCTCCCCCCGCTTCTCCTACGAGCAGTACTTC. It is translated as CASSSPRFSYEQYF.

This rearrangement joins TRBV6-5 to TRBJ2-3; TRBD2 matches 9 bases. The CDR3 is 14 amino acids. V trimming: 5 bases; J trimming: 10 bases; junction bases outside the gene matches: 10. Germline loops: CDR1 MNHEY, CDR2 SVGAGI. For the CDR3, the DNA is TGTGCCAGCAGTGACGATCCTAGCGGGGAGTCGCAGTATTTT. Translation: CASSDDPSGESQYF.

In this sample, this clonotype turned up a few times. The chain carries TRBV2 and TRBJ2-7, with D maybe TRBD1 (6 bases). V lost 5 bases and J lost 4, with 18 bases in between. Per the germline V gene, CDR1 is SNHLY and CDR2 is FYNNEI. This CDR3 region has 15 residues. The DNA of the CDR3 is TGTGCCAGCAGTTTCTCCACGGACAGACAATACGAGCAGTACTTC. Translating gives CASSFSTDRQYEQYF.

This clonotype has a handful of counts. The V call is TRBV28, the J call TRBJ2-3; TRBD1 or TRBD2 may be the D gene (5 bases each). With 6 bases removed from V and 0 bases from J, the gap between germline ends came to 16 bases. Germline V gene sequence: CDR1 MDHEN, CDR2 SYDVKM. The CDR3 sequence is 16 residues long. The CDR3 sequence is CASRSLMRGSTDTQYF. CDR3 DNA: TGTGCCAGCAGGAGCCTAATGAGGGGTAGCACAGATACGCAGTATTTT.

The chain combines TRBV9 with TRBJ2-3, with a weak D call TRBD1 (7 bases). Germline V lookup: CDR1 SGDLS, CDR2 YYNGEE. The CDR3 has 16 residues. V lost 6 bases, J lost 0 bases, and 17 bases lay in between. The CDR3 spells CASTLAAGQSTDTQYF. CDR3 bases: TGTGCCAGCACTCTCGCTGCGGGACAGAGCACAGATACGCAGTATTTT.

In its sample, this clonotype was seen a few times. One end of the junction varies from germline; a read error may be responsible. The chain joins TRBV4-1 to TRBJ1-6; D remains unclear. This CDR3 comprises 18 residues. Germline CDR1 reads MGHRA; CDR2 reads YSYEKL. The CDR3 DNA sequence: TGCGCCAGCAGCCAAGTAATTGGGAGGCTGCTCTATTATTCACCCCTCCACTTT. Its protein is CASSQVIGRLLYYSPLHF.

This clonotype showed up just once. A much bigger clone sits one base away, suggesting this may be a read error. The CDR3 DNA sequence: TGCACCAGCAACCCAGACAGGCCCTCCTACGAGCAGTACTTC. Translating it yields CTSNPDRPSYEQYF. The chain carries TRBV5-1 and TRBJ2-7; tentatively, D is TRBD1 (6 bases). This CDR3 spans 14 amino acids. Germline lookup yields CDR1 SGHRS and CDR2 YFSETQ.

The chain links TRBV24-1 to TRBJ1-5; D is unclear. Per the germline V gene, CDR1 is KGHDR and CDR2 is SFDVKD. CDR3 length: 13 residues. V was cut by 2 bases and J by 7 bases, with 8 bases left in between. DNA of the CDR3: TGTGCCACCAGTGATTCGGGAATGCAGCCCCAGCATTTT. It is translated as CATSDSGMQPQHF.

This clonotype was counted ten times or more. This chain's CDR3 is CSAHLGVLREQYF. In DNA form, the CDR3 reads TGCAGTGCCCACCTCGGTGTATTGCGCGAGCAGTACTTC. J is TRBJ2-7 and V is TRBV20-1; D gene uncertain. The germline CDR1 and CDR2 sequences are DFQATT and SNEGSKA (reference sequence). The CDR3 spans 13 residues. The V end lost 6 bases, the J end lost 6 bases, and 18 bases lay between the germline ends.